These T cell receptor beta chains were read from a single sample in a study of CDR3 diversity in severe acne. Each CDR3 protein is one row after TCRdb ran MiXCR on the PCR reads. Counted here are more than 70,000 distinct CDR3 sequences, about half occurring once; the ten biggest clones make up 11%. Sequenced sample: blood. These receptors all come from a male donor with severe acne vulgaris. CDR3s include the opening cysteine and the closing phenylalanine or tryptophan. The D gene is left open where the match is weak. A clone size is listed for some rows: how often the clone was seen (once, few, many), or a class if it is expanded.

V gene: TRBV11-2
clone size: many
J gene: TRBJ2-1
D gene: -
CDR3 length: 16
CDR3 protein: CASSLGARMGNNEQFF
CDR3 DNA: TGTGCCAGCAGCTTAGGGGCCAGAATGGGTAACAATGAGCAGTTCTTC

V gene: TRBV2
clone size: -
J gene: TRBJ2-7
D gene: -
CDR3 length: 12
CDR3 protein: CASMTEDYEQYF
CDR3 DNA: TGTGCCAGCATGACAGAAGACTACGAGCAGTACTTC

V gene: TRBV9
clone size: -
J gene: TRBJ1-2
D gene: -
CDR3 length: 13
CDR3 protein: CASSVRSGKGYTF
CDR3 DNA: TGTGCCAGCAGCGTACGGTCAGGGAAAGGCTACACCTTC

V gene: TRBV7-9
clone size: medium-sized
J gene: TRBJ2-1
D gene: TRBD1
CDR3 length: 14
CDR3 protein: CASSQTGARNEQFF
CDR3 DNA: TGTGCCAGCAGCCAGACAGGGGCGCGCAATGAGCAGTTCTTC

V gene: TRBV29-1
clone size: -
J gene: TRBJ2-7
D gene: TRBD1
CDR3 length: 14
CDR3 protein: CSVVRGQGTYEQYF
CDR3 DNA: TGCAGCGTTGTTCGGGGACAGGGGACCTACGAGCAGTACTTC

V gene: TRBV24-1
clone size: -
J gene: TRBJ1-1
D gene: -
CDR3 length: 13
CDR3 protein: CATSDGGLTEAFF
CDR3 DNA: TGTGCCACCAGTGATGGGGGGCTGACTGAAGCTTTCTTT

V gene: TRBV24-1
clone size: -
J gene: TRBJ1-5
D gene: -
CDR3 length: 19
CDR3 protein: CATSDQRTGGDYSNQPQHF
CDR3 DNA: TGTGCCACCAGTGACCAACGAACCGGGGGGGATTATAGCAATCAGCCCCAGCATTTT

V gene: TRBV24-1
clone size: many
J gene: TRBJ2-1
D gene: -
CDR3 length: 16
CDR3 protein: CATSDLKVGAYNEQFF
CDR3 DNA: TGTGCCACCAGTGATTTGAAGGTGGGGGCCTACAATGAGCAGTTCTTC

V gene: TRBV7-9
clone size: -
J gene: TRBJ2-5
D gene: -
CDR3 length: 14
CDR3 protein: CASSPGDYQETQYF
CDR3 DNA: TGTGCCAGCAGTCCAGGGGACTACCAAGAGACCCAGTACTTC

V gene: TRBV9
clone size: once
J gene: TRBJ2-7
D gene: TRBD2
CDR3 length: 16
CDR3 protein: CASSVGLAGKINEQYF
CDR3 DNA: TGTGCCAGCAGCGTCGGACTAGCGGGAAAAATCAACGAGCAGTACTTC

V gene: TRBV30
clone size: -
J gene: TRBJ1-1
D gene: -
CDR3 length: 16
CDR3 protein: CAWSVRKGRTNTEAFF
CDR3 DNA: TGTGCCTGGAGTGTGCGGAAGGGCCGAACTAACACTGAAGCTTTCTTT

V gene: TRBV19
clone size: -
J gene: TRBJ1-5
D gene: TRBD1
CDR3 length: 15
CDR3 protein: CASSTGTGLVQPQHF
CDR3 DNA: TGTGCCAGTAGTACGGGGACAGGGCTTGTTCAGCCCCAGCATTTT

V gene: TRBV11-2
clone size: few
J gene: TRBJ2-7
D gene: TRBD2
CDR3 length: 17
CDR3 protein: CASSLEGLAGEFYEQYF
CDR3 DNA: TGTGCCAGCAGCTTGGAGGGACTAGCGGGAGAGTTTTACGAGCAGTACTTC

V gene: TRBV25-1
clone size: -
J gene: TRBJ2-1
D gene: -
CDR3 length: 12
CDR3 protein: CASRGIYNEQFF
CDR3 DNA: TGTGCCAGCCGGGGCATTTACAATGAGCAGTTCTTC

V gene: TRBV20-1
clone size: many
J gene: TRBJ1-5
D gene: -
CDR3 length: 15
CDR3 protein: CSATPGDTPNQPQHF
CDR3 DNA: TGCAGTGCTACACCGGGGGACACCCCAAATCAGCCCCAGCATTTT

V gene: TRBV7-8
clone size: -
J gene: TRBJ2-7
D gene: TRBD2
CDR3 length: 16
CDR3 protein: CASSLWALAGAYEQYF
CDR3 DNA: TGTGCCAGCAGCTTATGGGCACTAGCGGGGGCCTACGAGCAGTACTTC

V gene: TRBV7-2
clone size: -
J gene: TRBJ2-3
D gene: TRBD2
CDR3 length: 15
CDR3 protein: CASSLTSRGIDTQYF
CDR3 DNA: TGTGCCAGCAGCTTGACTAGCCGGGGGATAGATACGCAGTATTTT

V gene: TRBV9
clone size: -
J gene: TRBJ1-2
D gene: TRBD1
CDR3 length: 15
CDR3 protein: CASSGGQGVSYGYTF
CDR3 DNA: TGTGCCAGCAGCGGGGGACAGGGGGTATCCTATGGCTACACCTTC

V gene: TRBV13
clone size: many
J gene: TRBJ2-3
D gene: TRBD1
CDR3 length: 16
CDR3 protein: CASSLIGQGVADTQYF
CDR3 DNA: TGTGCCAGCAGCTTAATCGGGCAGGGGGTAGCAGATACGCAGTATTTT

V gene: TRBV10-3
clone size: many
J gene: TRBJ1-5
D gene: TRBD1
CDR3 length: 13
CDR3 protein: CAISRQGEQPQHF
CDR3 DNA: TGTGCCATCAGTCGACAGGGAGAACAGCCCCAGCATTTT

V gene: TRBV20-1
clone size: -
J gene: TRBJ2-7
D gene: -
CDR3 length: 13
CDR3 protein: CSARSPTSNEQYF
CDR3 DNA: TGCAGTGCTAGATCCCCGACTAGTAACGAGCAGTACTTC

V gene: TRBV5-4
clone size: -
J gene: TRBJ1-6
D gene: -
CDR3 length: 14
CDR3 protein: CASSSRDWNSPLHF
CDR3 DNA: TGTGCCAGCAGCTCCCGGGATTGGAATTCACCCCTCCACTTT

V gene: TRBV9
clone size: -
J gene: TRBJ2-4
D gene: -
CDR3 length: 15
CDR3 protein: CASSGAGDGRNIQYF
CDR3 DNA: TGTGCCAGCAGCGGGGCAGGGGACGGTAGAAACATTCAGTACTTC

V gene: TRBV11-2
clone size: many
J gene: TRBJ2-7
D gene: TRBD1
CDR3 length: 18
CDR3 protein: CASSSKPGQRARSYEQYF
CDR3 DNA: TGTGCCAGCAGCTCCAAACCGGGACAGAGGGCAAGGTCCTACGAGCAGTACTTC

V gene: TRBV2
clone size: medium-sized
J gene: TRBJ2-2
D gene: -
CDR3 length: 13
CDR3 protein: CASSDEATGELFF
CDR3 DNA: TGTGCCAGCAGTGATGAAGCCACCGGGGAGCTGTTTTTT

V gene: TRBV4-1
clone size: -
J gene: TRBJ2-7
D gene: TRBD2
CDR3 length: 18
CDR3 protein: CASSQVGLAGFSSYEQYF
CDR3 DNA: TGCGCCAGCAGCCAAGTCGGGCTAGCGGGATTTAGCTCCTACGAGCAGTACTTC

V gene: TRBV7-2
clone size: many
J gene: TRBJ2-7
D gene: -
CDR3 length: 15
CDR3 protein: CASSLEPGASYEQYF
CDR3 DNA: TGTGCCAGCAGCTTAGAGCCGGGGGCGTCCTACGAGCAGTACTTC

V gene: TRBV7-2
clone size: medium-sized
J gene: TRBJ2-5
D gene: TRBD2
CDR3 length: 15
CDR3 protein: CASSLQGGPQETQYF
CDR3 DNA: TGTGCCAGCAGCTTGCAGGGAGGGCCCCAAGAGACCCAGTACTTC

V gene: TRBV6-5
clone size: -
J gene: TRBJ1-5
D gene: -
CDR3 length: 13
CDR3 protein: CASSGQQDQPQHF
CDR3 DNA: TGTGCCTCTTCAGGTCAGCAGGATCAGCCCCAGCATTTT

V gene: TRBV20-1
clone size: many
J gene: TRBJ1-6
D gene: -
CDR3 length: 16
CDR3 protein: CSARDQDAGETSPLHF
CDR3 DNA: TGCAGTGCTAGAGATCAGGATGCAGGGGAAACATCACCCCTCCACTTT

V gene: TRBV2
clone size: -
J gene: TRBJ2-1
D gene: TRBD2
CDR3 length: 16
CDR3 protein: CASRTTSGSLYNEQFF
CDR3 DNA: TGTGCCAGCAGGACGACTAGCGGGAGTCTATACAATGAGCAGTTCTTC

V gene: TRBV6-7
clone size: -
J gene: TRBJ2-1
D gene: TRBD2
CDR3 length: 13
CDR3 protein: CASSYPPSGKQFF
CDR3 DNA: TGTGCCAGCAGTTACCCCCCCAGCGGGAAGCAGTTCTTC

V gene: TRBV6-6
clone size: -
J gene: TRBJ2-1
D gene: -
CDR3 length: 14
CDR3 protein: CASRAGRSYNEQFF
CDR3 DNA: TGTGCCAGCAGGGCGGGTAGGTCCTACAATGAGCAGTTCTTC

V gene: TRBV10-3
clone size: many
J gene: TRBJ2-5
D gene: -
CDR3 length: 12
CDR3 protein: CAISEGGETQYF
CDR3 DNA: TGTGCCATCAGTGAGGGGGGAGAGACCCAGTACTTC

V gene: TRBV2
clone size: -
J gene: TRBJ1-1
D gene: -
CDR3 length: 14
CDR3 protein: CASGGLEAGTEAFF
CDR3 DNA: TGTGCCAGCGGGGGGTTGGAGGCGGGCACTGAAGCTTTCTTT

V gene: TRBV11-2
clone size: -
J gene: TRBJ2-7
D gene: TRBD2
CDR3 length: 15
CDR3 protein: CASSLALGGHYEQYF
CDR3 DNA: TGTGCCAGCAGCTTAGCCCTGGGAGGGCACTACGAGCAGTACTTC

V gene: TRBV9
clone size: -
J gene: TRBJ2-5
D gene: TRBD2
CDR3 length: 14
CDR3 protein: CASSASGRVETQYF
CDR3 DNA: TGTGCCAGCAGCGCTAGCGGGAGAGTGGAGACCCAGTACTTC

V gene: TRBV28
clone size: -
J gene: TRBJ2-3
D gene: TRBD1
CDR3 length: 16
CDR3 protein: CASSLGTGRFTDTQYF
CDR3 DNA: TGTGCCAGCAGTTTAGGGACAGGGCGCTTCACAGATACGCAGTATTTT

V gene: TRBV12-3/TRBV12-4
clone size: few
J gene: TRBJ1-5
D gene: TRBD1
CDR3 length: 14
CDR3 protein: CASSPAGGGQPQHF
CDR3 DNA: TGTGCCAGCAGCCCCGCAGGGGGCGGTCAGCCCCAGCATTTT

V gene: TRBV7-6
clone size: many
J gene: TRBJ2-1
D gene: TRBD2
CDR3 length: 19
CDR3 protein: CASSLAQEAGVGAYNEQFF
CDR3 DNA: TGTGCCAGCAGCTTAGCGCAGGAGGCGGGAGTTGGAGCATACAATGAGCAGTTCTTC

V gene: TRBV12-3/TRBV12-4
clone size: many
J gene: TRBJ2-3
D gene: -
CDR3 length: 12
CDR3 protein: CASSSIEDTQYF
CDR3 DNA: TGTGCCAGCAGTTCTATCGAAGATACGCAGTATTTT

V gene: TRBV10-2
clone size: many
J gene: TRBJ2-7
D gene: TRBD2
CDR3 length: 14
CDR3 protein: CASSEGGRLAEQYF
CDR3 DNA: TGCGCCAGCAGTGAAGGCGGGAGGTTGGCCGAGCAGTACTTC

V gene: TRBV19
clone size: few
J gene: TRBJ1-2
D gene: -
CDR3 length: 15
CDR3 protein: CASSPGQGPNYGYTF
CDR3 DNA: TGTGCCAGTAGCCCCGGCCAGGGGCCGAACTATGGCTACACCTTC

V gene: TRBV25-1
clone size: -
J gene: TRBJ2-2
D gene: -
CDR3 length: 13
CDR3 protein: CASSGEEAGELFF
CDR3 DNA: TGTGCCAGCAGTGGGGAGGAGGCCGGGGAGCTGTTTTTT

V gene: TRBV6-1
clone size: many
J gene: TRBJ2-7
D gene: TRBD1
CDR3 length: 14
CDR3 protein: CASLWDRPSYEQYF
CDR3 DNA: TGTGCCAGCTTGTGGGACAGGCCCTCCTACGAGCAGTACTTC

V gene: TRBV5-8
clone size: many
J gene: TRBJ1-2
D gene: -
CDR3 length: 13
CDR3 protein: CASSLEGHGGYTF
CDR3 DNA: TGTGCCAGCAGCTTGGAAGGGCACGGAGGCTACACCTTC

V gene: TRBV7-4
clone size: medium-sized
J gene: TRBJ2-7
D gene: -
CDR3 length: 16
CDR3 protein: CASSLGRDNAEYEQYF
CDR3 DNA: TGTGCCAGCAGCTTAGGAAGGGACAATGCGGAGTACGAGCAGTACTTC

V gene: TRBV14
clone size: many
J gene: TRBJ2-7
D gene: -
CDR3 length: 12
CDR3 protein: CASSQAVIEQYF
CDR3 DNA: TGTGCCAGCAGCCAAGCGGTTATAGAGCAGTACTTC

V gene: TRBV19
clone size: -
J gene: TRBJ1-5
D gene: -
CDR3 length: 12
CDR3 protein: CASSSANQPQHF
CDR3 DNA: TGTGCCAGCAGCTCCGCCAATCAGCCCCAGCATTTT